The 18 T cell receptor beta chains presented below share a single source sample, sequenced in a study of blood T cells in healthy people across ages. A second PCR, run for about 7 to 11 cycles, used a sample-barcoded 5' primer plus a J-beta primer mix. TCRdb fed the 5' RACE reads into MiXCR, producing one record per CDR3 protein. The sample contains roughly 1,500,000 distinct CDR3 sequences, roughly 40% of which appear only once. Sequences were obtained from blood. The source of these receptors is a woman aged 18-30 years in good health.

Only a few counts were recorded for this clonotype. The CDR3 region is CAISESDPRQGDGYTF. CDR3 bases: TGTGCCATCAGTGAGTCCGACCCTCGACAGGGGGATGGCTACACCTTC. The chain has TRBV10-3 and TRBJ1-2; 9 bases agree with TRBD1. With 0 bases clipped from V and 6 bases from J, the junction kept 8 bases outside the gene matches. The CDR3 length is 16 residues. Germline assignment: CDR1 ENHRY and CDR2 SYGVKD.

This clonotype occurred a few times. V is TRBV9 and J is TRBJ1-1; 8 nucleotides line up with TRBD1. The CDR3 is made up of 21 amino acids. CDR1 and CDR2 from the germline V gene are SGDLS and YYNGEE. The junction had 23 bases not matched to a gene; V was cut back by 0 bases and J by 4 bases. CDR3 sequence (DNA): TGTGCCAGCAGCGTAGTTAAGGTACCGAAATGGGACATCGACAGGGGCACTGAAGCTTTCTTT. Amino acid sequence: CASSVVKVPKWDIDRGTEAFF. The variable domain in full, with the rest retrieved from reference TRBV9 and TRBJ1-1, is DSGVTQTPKHLITATGQRVTLRCSPRSGDLSVYWYQQSLDQGLQFLIQYYNGEERAKGNILERFSAQQFPDLHSELNLSSLELGDSALYFCASSVVKVPKWDIDRGTEAFFGQGTRLTVV.

V is TRBV20-1 and J is TRBJ1-5; D is uncertain. The CDR3 consists of 15 residues. Trimming left V 6 bases short and J 3 bases short, with 18 bases between. Germline CDR1 and CDR2: DFQATT and SNEGSKA (reference sequence). The CDR3 DNA reads TGCAGTGCCCCGCCCCCGTATAGGGTCAATCAGCCCCAGCATTTT. Translation: CSAPPPYRVNQPQHF.

The chain uses TRBV4-1 and TRBJ1-2; D is possibly TRBD1 (6 bases). V lost 4 bases and J lost 7, with 16 bases in between. The germline V gene encodes CDR1 MGHRA and CDR2 YSYEKL. The CDR3 loop spans 14 amino acids. The CDR3 region has the DNA TGCGCCAGCAGCCTTGACAGGAAGGCCAGTGGCTACACCTTC. Its protein product is CASSLDRKASGYTF.

With regard to this clonotype: At one end, the junction sequence differs from germline, possibly due to a read error. The chain combines TRBV4-2 with TRBJ2-1, with TRBD2 identical over 7 bases. Germline V lookup: CDR1 LGHNA, CDR2 YNFKEQ. This CDR3 contains 16 residues. Written as DNA, the CDR3 is TGTGTCAGCAGCCAAGGTAGTGGGGAGGGGTACAATGAGCAGTTCTTC. It translates to CVSSQGSGEGYNEQFF.

Worth noting for this clonotype: This may be a read error: a much more frequent sequence differs by one nucleotide. The chain links TRBV11-1 to TRBJ2-5; the D is unclear. The CDR3 contains 14 residues. Looked up from germline, CDR1 is SGHAT and CDR2 is FQDESV (reference sequence). The CDR3 loop reads CASSLGANQEAQYF. Here the CDR3 DNA reads TGTGCCAGCAGCCTGGGCGCGAACCAAGAGGCCCAGTACTTC.

This clonotype showed up just a few times. The chain couples TRBV28 to TRBJ2-3; tentatively, D is TRBD2 (6 bases). Germline V lookup: CDR1 MDHEN, CDR2 SYDVKM. CDR3 length equals 17 residues. Trimming left V 3 bases short and J 0 bases short, with 16 bases between. The CDR3 coding sequence is TGTGCCAGCAGTTTTTTTGCACAGCGGGCAAGCACAGATACGCAGTATTTT. Amino acid sequence: CASSFFAQRASTDTQYF.

Here the CDR3 reads CASSPQVPEKLFF. For the CDR3, the DNA is TGTGCCAGCAGTCCCCAGGTCCCGGAAAAACTGTTTTTT. The V gene is TRBV28, the J gene TRBJ1-4; no clear D. Germline CDR1 is MDHEN and CDR2 is SYDVKM. CDR3 size: 13 residues. Trimming pared 5 bases from V and 8 bases from J, leaving 12 bases between.

The chain links TRBV3-1 to TRBJ2-7, with 10 bases fitting TRBD2. The V gene end was trimmed by 4 bases and the J gene end by 1 base; junction bases not matched to a gene: 10. This CDR3 is built from 17 residues. The germline V gene has CDR1 LGHDT and CDR2 YNNKEL (reference sequence). The CDR3 DNA follows: TGTGCCAGCAGCCCCAGGACTAGCGGAGGTTGGTCCTACGAGCAGTACTTC. Encoded protein: CASSPRTSGGWSYEQYF.

The CDR3 spells CASSLDPVRNTEAFF. CDR3 nucleotide sequence: TGTGCCAGCAGCTTGGATCCAGTGCGGAACACTGAAGCTTTCTTT. The chain employs TRBV5-5 and TRBJ1-1; D is undetermined. V lost 0 bases and J lost 1, with 10 bases in between. The length of the CDR3 is 15 residues. Germline V gene lookup returns CDR1 SGHKS and CDR2 YYEKEE (reference sequence).

This rearrangement joins TRBV28 to TRBJ2-5; D assignment may be TRBD1 or TRBD2 (5 bases each). Germline V gene sequence: CDR1 MDHEN, CDR2 SYDVKM. The CDR3 runs 12 residues. V lost 8 bases to trimming and J lost 11 bases, with 18 bases between them. The CDR3 region has the DNA TGTGCCAGCCGGGACGGTTACTCCAAGCAGTACTTC. Amino acid sequence: CASRDGYSKQYF.

The rearrangement joins TRBV2 to TRBJ1-6; D is uncertain. V was shortened by 2 bases and J by 6 bases, with 8 bases between the two germline ends. Germline lookup yields CDR1 SNHLY and CDR2 FYNNEI. The CDR3 spans 14 residues. DNA of the CDR3: TGTGCCAGCAGTGAACAGGTCCCTAATTCACCCCTCCACTTT. This sequence encodes CASSEQVPNSPLHF.

In this sample, this clonotype turned up a few times. The chain recombines TRBV5-1 with TRBJ2-1, with D perhaps matching TRBD2 (8 bases). This CDR3 has 15 residues. The germline CDR1 and CDR2 sequences are SGHRS and YFSETQ. The V gene lost 4 bases and the J gene lost 4 bases, with 15 bases spanning the gap. DNA of the CDR3: TGCGCCAGCAGCCCGGGGGGGACAGAGTACAATGAGCAGTTCTTC. Amino acids: CASSPGGTEYNEQFF.

The DNA of the CDR3 is TGTGCCAGCAGCCGGCCCATTAATGAAAAACTGTTTTTT. The encoded protein is CASSRPINEKLFF. V usage is TRBV5-5 and J usage is TRBJ1-4; D is undetermined. This CDR3 is 13 amino acids long. Trimming cost V 4 bases and J 4 bases, with 8 bases left between them. Germline-derived CDR1 and CDR2 are SGHKS and YYEKEE (reference sequence).

The DNA of the CDR3 is TGTGCCAGCAGCGCCTGGGACAGGGGAAGTGGCTACACCTTC. This sequence encodes CASSAWDRGSGYTF. The chain uses TRBV13 and TRBJ1-2, with 10 bases fitting TRBD1. With V trimmed by 5 bases and J by 7 bases, 7 bases remained unmatched. The CDR3 has 14 amino acids. The germline V gene has CDR1 PRHDT and CDR2 FYEKMQ (reference sequence).

This clonotype was seen only a few times. The chain carries TRBV6-1 and TRBJ2-3, with D perhaps TRBD2 (5 bases). V shed 1 base and J shed 9 bases, with 11 bases lying between them. From germline, CDR1 is MNHNS and CDR2 SASEGT. This CDR3 is built from 13 residues. CDR3 in DNA: TGTGCCAGCAGTGAAGGCCCCCAGCGGACGCAGTATTTT. It is translated as CASSEGPQRTQYF.

The V gene is TRBV7-2, the J gene TRBJ2-3; TRBD2 is a possible D gene (6 bases). Germline CDR1 is SGHTA and CDR2 is FQGNSA. V lost 6 bases and J 8 bases, leaving 12 bases between the germline ends. The CDR3 length is 12 residues. This chain's CDR3 is CASRAGSSTQYF. CDR3 nucleotides: TGTGCCAGCAGAGCGGGTTCGAGTACGCAGTATTTT.

The rearrangement joins TRBV6-1 to TRBJ2-7, with D tentatively TRBD1 or TRBD2 (6 bases each). In germline, CDR1 is MNHNS, CDR2 SASEGT. The CDR3 loop spans 17 amino acids. Trimming left V 5 bases short and J 0 bases short, with 20 bases between. The CDR3 nucleotides read TGTGCCAGCAGTAGGGCCCGGGGGCGTTACGTCTCCTACGAGCAGTACTTC. Translated: CASSRARGRYVSYEQYF.